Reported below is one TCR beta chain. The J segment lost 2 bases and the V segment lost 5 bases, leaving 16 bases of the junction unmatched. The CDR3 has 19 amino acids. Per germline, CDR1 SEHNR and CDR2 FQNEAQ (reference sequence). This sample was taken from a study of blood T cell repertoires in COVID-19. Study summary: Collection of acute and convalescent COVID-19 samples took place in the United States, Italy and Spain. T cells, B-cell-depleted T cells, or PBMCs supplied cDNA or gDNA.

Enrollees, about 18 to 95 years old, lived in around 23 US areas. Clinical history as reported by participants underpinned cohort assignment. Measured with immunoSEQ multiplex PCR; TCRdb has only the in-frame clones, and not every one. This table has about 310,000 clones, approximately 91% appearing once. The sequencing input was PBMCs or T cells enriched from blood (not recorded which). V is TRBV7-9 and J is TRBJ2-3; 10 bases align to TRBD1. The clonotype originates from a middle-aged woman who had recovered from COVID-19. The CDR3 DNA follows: TGTGCCAGCAGCCGTTTCCGGGACAGGGGAAAGGGGGACACAGATACGCAGTATTTT. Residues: CASSRFRDRGKGDTDTQYF.